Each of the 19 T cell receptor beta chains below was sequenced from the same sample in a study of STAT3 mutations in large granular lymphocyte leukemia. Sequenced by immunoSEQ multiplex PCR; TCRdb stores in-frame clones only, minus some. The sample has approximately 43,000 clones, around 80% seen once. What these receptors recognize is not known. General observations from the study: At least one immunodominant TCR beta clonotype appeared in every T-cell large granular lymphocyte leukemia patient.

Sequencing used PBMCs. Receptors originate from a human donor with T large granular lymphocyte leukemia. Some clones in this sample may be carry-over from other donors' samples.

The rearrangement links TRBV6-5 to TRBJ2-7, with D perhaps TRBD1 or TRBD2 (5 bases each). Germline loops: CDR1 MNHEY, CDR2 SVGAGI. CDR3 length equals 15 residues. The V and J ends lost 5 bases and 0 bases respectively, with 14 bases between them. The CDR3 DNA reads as TGTGCCAGCAGTAGGGACCCTCAGAGCTCCTACGAGCAGTACTTC. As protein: CASSRDPQSSYEQYF.

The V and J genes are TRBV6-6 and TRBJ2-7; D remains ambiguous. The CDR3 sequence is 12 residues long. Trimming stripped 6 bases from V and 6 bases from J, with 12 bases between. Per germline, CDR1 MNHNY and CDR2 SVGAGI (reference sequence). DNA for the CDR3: TGTGCCAGCAGGGCGAAAGATGGCGAGCAGTACGTC. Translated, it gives CASRAKDGEQYV.

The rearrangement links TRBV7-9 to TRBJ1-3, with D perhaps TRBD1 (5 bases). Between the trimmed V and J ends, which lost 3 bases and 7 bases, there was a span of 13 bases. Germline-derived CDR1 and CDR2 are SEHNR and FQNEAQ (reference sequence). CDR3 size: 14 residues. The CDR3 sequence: CASSFGGGRNTIYF. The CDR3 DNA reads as TGTGCCAGCAGCTTTGGCGGGGGTCGGAACACCATATATTTT.

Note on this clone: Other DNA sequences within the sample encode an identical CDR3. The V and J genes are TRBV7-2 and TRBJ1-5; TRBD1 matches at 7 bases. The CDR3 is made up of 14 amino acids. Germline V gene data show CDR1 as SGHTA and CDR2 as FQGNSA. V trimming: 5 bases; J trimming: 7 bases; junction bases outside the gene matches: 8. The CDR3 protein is CASSLTGTPQPQHF. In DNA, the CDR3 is TGTGCCAGCAGCCTGACAGGGACCCCCCAGCCCCAGCATTTT.

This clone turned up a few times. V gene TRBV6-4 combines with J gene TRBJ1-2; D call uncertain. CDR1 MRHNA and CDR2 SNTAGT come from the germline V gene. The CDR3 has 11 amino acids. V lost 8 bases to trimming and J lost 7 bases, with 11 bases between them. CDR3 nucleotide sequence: TGTGCCAGCGCGGGCCGGGGTGGCTACACCTTC. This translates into CASAGRGGYTF.

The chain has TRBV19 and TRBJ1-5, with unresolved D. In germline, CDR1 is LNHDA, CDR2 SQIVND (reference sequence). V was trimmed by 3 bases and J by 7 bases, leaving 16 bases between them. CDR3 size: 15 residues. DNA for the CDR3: TGTGCCAGTAGTATTAGCATCCAGGCGGCCCAGCCCCAGCATTTT. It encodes CASSISIQAAQPQHF.

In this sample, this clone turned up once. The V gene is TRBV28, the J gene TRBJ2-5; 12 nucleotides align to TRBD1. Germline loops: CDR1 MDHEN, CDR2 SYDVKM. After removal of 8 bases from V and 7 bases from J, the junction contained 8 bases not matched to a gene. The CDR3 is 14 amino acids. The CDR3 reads CASPGQGAYGTQYF. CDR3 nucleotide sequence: TGTGCCAGCCCGGGACAGGGGGCTTATGGGACCCAGTACTTC.

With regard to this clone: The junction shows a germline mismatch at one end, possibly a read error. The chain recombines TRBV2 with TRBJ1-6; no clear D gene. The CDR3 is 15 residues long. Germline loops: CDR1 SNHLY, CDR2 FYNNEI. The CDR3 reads CASREEASYNSPLHF. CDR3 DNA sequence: TGTGCCAGCAGGGAAGAAGCCTCCTATAATTCACCCCTCCACTTT.

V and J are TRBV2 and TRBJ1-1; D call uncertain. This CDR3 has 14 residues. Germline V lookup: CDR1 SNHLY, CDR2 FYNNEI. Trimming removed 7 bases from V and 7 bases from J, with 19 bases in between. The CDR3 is CASTRAAEVNEAFF. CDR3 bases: TGTGCCAGCACTCGAGCGGCCGAAGTTAATGAAGCTTTCTTT.

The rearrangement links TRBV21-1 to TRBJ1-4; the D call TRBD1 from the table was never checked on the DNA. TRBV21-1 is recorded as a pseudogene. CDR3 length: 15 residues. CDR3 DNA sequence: TGTGCCAGCAGCCAGGTGGGGGCTTTGGATGAAAAACTGTTTTTT. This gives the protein CASSQVGALDEKLFF.

The CDR3 DNA reads TGTGCCAGCAGCTTTATGCAAGACACTGAAGCTTTCTTT. It yields the protein CASSFMQDTEAFF. V usage is TRBV7-9 and J usage is TRBJ1-1, with no clear D. Germline-derived CDR1 and CDR2 are SEHNR and FQNEAQ (reference sequence). The CDR3 contains 13 residues. V was cut by 3 bases and J by 3 bases, with 8 bases left in between.

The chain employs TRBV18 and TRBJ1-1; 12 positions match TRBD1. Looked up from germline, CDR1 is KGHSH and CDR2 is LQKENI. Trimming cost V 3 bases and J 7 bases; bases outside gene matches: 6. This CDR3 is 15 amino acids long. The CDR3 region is CASSPLGQGAVEAFF. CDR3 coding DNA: TGTGCCAGCTCACCGTTGGGACAGGGGGCTGTTGAAGCTTTCTTT.

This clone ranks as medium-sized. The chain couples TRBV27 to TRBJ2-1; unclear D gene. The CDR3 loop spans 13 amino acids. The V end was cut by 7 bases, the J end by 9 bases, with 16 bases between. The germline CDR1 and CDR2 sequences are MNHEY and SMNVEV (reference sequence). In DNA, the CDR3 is TGTGCCAGCACCTTAGCCTCCAGCAGTGAGCAGTTCTTC. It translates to CASTLASSSEQFF.

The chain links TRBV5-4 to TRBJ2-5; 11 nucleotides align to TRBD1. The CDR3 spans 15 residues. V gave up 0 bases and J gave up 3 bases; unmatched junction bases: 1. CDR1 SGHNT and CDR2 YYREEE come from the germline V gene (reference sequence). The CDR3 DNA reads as TGTGCCAGCAGCTTGGGGGGACAGGGGGAAGAGACCCAGTACTTC. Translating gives CASSLGGQGEETQYF. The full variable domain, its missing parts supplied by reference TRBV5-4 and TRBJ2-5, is ETGVTQSPTHLIKTRGQQVTLRCSSQSGHNTVSWYQQALGQGPQFIFQYYREEENGRGNFPPRFSGLQFPNYSSELNVNALELDDSALYLCASSLGGQGEETQYFGPGTRLLVL.

The CDR3 DNA reads TGTGCCAGCTCACCACGACAAAAAACCGGGACTAGCGGGGGTGAGCAGTTCTTC. Protein product: CASSPRQKTGTSGGEQFF. The rearrangement joins TRBV18 to TRBJ2-1; 14 nucleotides align to TRBD2. This CDR3 contains 18 residues. J gave up 9 bases and V 1 base, and 11 bases lay outside the gene matches. Looked up from germline, CDR1 is KGHSH and CDR2 is LQKENI.

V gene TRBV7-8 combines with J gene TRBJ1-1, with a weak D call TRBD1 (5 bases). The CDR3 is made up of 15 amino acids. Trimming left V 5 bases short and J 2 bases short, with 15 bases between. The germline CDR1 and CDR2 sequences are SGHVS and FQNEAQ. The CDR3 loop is CASSRNEGINTEAFF. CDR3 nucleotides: TGTGCCAGCAGCCGAAACGAGGGGATTAACACTGAAGCTTTCTTT. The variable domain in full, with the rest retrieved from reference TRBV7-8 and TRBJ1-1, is GAGVSQSPRYKVAKRGQDVALRCDPISGHVSLFWYQQALGQGPEFLTYFQNEAQLDKSGLPSDRFFAERPEGSVSTLKIQRTQQEDSAVYLCASSRNEGINTEAFFGQGTRLTVV.

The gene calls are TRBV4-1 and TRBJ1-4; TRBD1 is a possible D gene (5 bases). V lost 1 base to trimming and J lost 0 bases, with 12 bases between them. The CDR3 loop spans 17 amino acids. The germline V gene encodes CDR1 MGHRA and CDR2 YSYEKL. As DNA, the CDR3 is TGCGCCAGCAGCCAAGCCTACAGAGGGGCAACTAATGAAAAACTGTTTTTT. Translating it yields CASSQAYRGATNEKLFF.

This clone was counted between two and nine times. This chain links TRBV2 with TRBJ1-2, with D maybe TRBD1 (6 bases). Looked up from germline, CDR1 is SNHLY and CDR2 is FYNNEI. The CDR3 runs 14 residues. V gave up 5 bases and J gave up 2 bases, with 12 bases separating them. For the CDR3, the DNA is TGTGCCAGCAGTCCGGCGGGGGGCAACTATGGCTACACCTTC. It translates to CASSPAGGNYGYTF.

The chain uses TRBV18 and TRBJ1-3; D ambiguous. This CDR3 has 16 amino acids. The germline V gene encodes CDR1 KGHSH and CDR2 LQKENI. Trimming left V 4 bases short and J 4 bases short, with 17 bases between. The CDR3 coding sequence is TGTGCCAGCTCACGGGAACCTCCTCTAACGGGAAACACCATATATTTT. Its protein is CASSREPPLTGNTIYF.